A single sample is the source of the 18 T cell receptor beta chains below, sequenced in a study of response to subunit inactivated influenza vaccine (dated by TCRdb to 2016 to 2019). The label giving this sample's time point can be read as: approximately 40 days after influenza vaccine administration. Library method: RT-PCR. TCRdb records Illumina HiSeq 2500 as the sequencer. TCRdb cleaned the public reads at Q25 with fastp, built clones with MiXCR and kept in-frame beta chains. For every CDR3 protein sequence, its rows merge into one entry that carries the most common genes and DNA. In all, the sample holds fewer than 700,000 distinct CDR3 sequences, and roughly 13% of those were seen once. The top ten clonotypes cover 10% to 15% of the sample. The sequencing used PBMCs from blood, collected about 40 days after vaccination. These receptors all come from a man aged 50 or older who received an inactivated influenza vaccine. Donor details come from another sample of the same person, matched by shared clones.

This clonotype was seen only a few times. The chain is built from TRBV5-1 and TRBJ2-4, with TRBD2 as a possible D gene (6 bases). The germline V gene has CDR1 SGHRS and CDR2 YFSETQ. The V gene lost 0 bases and the J gene lost 6 bases, with 13 bases spanning the gap. The CDR3 runs to 15 residues. The CDR3 coding sequence is TGCGCCAGCAGCTTGGATGGGGGGAACCCAAACATTCAGTACTTC. Translating gives CASSLDGGNPNIQYF.

This clonotype occurred many times. The chain has TRBV12-3 or TRBV12-4 and TRBJ2-7; 7 nucleotides agree with TRBD2. The CDR3 covers 15 residues. V dropped 0 bases and J dropped 3; count of bases not matched to a gene: 5. The CDR3 region has the DNA TGTGCCAGCAGTTTAGCGGCTAGCGGAGACTACGAGCAGTACTTC. It yields the protein CASSLAASGDYEQYF.

V and J are TRBV4-3 and TRBJ1-3; D possibly corresponds to TRBD1 (5 bases). The V end lost 1 base, the J end lost 1 base, and 8 bases lay between the germline ends. Germline V gene lookup returns CDR1 LGHNA and CDR2 YSLEER. The CDR3 is made up of 15 amino acids. The chain's CDR3 is CASSQVGGSGNTIYF. The CDR3 region has the DNA TGCGCCAGCAGCCAAGTGGGGGGATCTGGAAACACCATATATTTT.

The chain recombines TRBV4-3 with TRBJ2-3; D not certain. Trimming shortened V by 0 bases and J by 1 base, and 5 bases separated the two germline ends. The V gene's germline CDR1 is LGHNA and CDR2 YSLEER. This CDR3 is 14 amino acids long. The CDR3 bases are TGCGCCAGCAGCCAAGACGTCGGCACAGATACGCAGTATTTT. Protein: CASSQDVGTDTQYF.

The J gene is TRBJ2-3, the V gene TRBV12-3 or TRBV12-4; D tentatively reads TRBD1 or TRBD2 (5 bases each). This CDR3 comprises 14 residues. Trimming stripped 0 bases from V and 5 bases from J, with 9 bases between. This CDR3 is CASSLAGVLDTQYF. CDR3 DNA: TGTGCCAGCAGTTTAGCGGGGGTGCTAGATACGCAGTATTTT.

The CDR3 reads CATRPEAFF. In DNA, the CDR3 is TGTGCCACCCGCCCTGAAGCTTTCTTT. The rearrangement uses TRBV2 and TRBJ1-1; no clear D gene. Germline CDR1 SNHLY, CDR2 FYNNEI. The CDR3 length is 9 residues. The V gene lost 10 bases and the J gene lost 6 bases, with 6 bases spanning the gap.

This clonotype was counted a few times. The chain has TRBV6-6 and TRBJ1-3; maybe TRBD1 (5 bases). Trimming pared 5 bases from V and 4 bases from J, leaving 9 bases between. The germline V gene has CDR1 MNHNY and CDR2 SVGAGI (reference sequence). This CDR3 contains 13 residues. The DNA for the CDR3 is TGTGCCAGCAGTCACGGGACGGGAAACACCATATATTTT. Translating gives CASSHGTGNTIYF.

The gene calls are TRBV11-2 and TRBJ2-1; 7 bases align to TRBD1. This CDR3 comprises 13 residues. The V segment lost 3 bases and the J segment 5 bases; nucleotides outside the gene matches: 1. CDR1 SGHAT and CDR2 FQNNGV come from the germline V gene. CDR3 nucleotides: TGTGCCAGCAGCTTGACAGGGCACAATGAGCAGTTCTTC. Translated, it gives CASSLTGHNEQFF.

This clonotype was recorded a few times. The chain recombines TRBV7-8 with TRBJ2-2, with 7 bases identical to TRBD1. With 5 bases clipped from V and 4 bases from J, the junction kept 10 bases outside the gene matches. CDR3 size: 16 residues. Germline V gives CDR1 SGHVS, CDR2 FQNEAQ. CDR3 DNA: TGTGCCAGCAGCCCAAGGACAGGTGGGGTCACCGGGGAGCTGTTTTTT. Translating gives CASSPRTGGVTGELFF.

The chain combines TRBV21-1 with TRBJ1-2; the DNA was not used to check the table's D call, TRBD1. TRBV21-1 is tagged as a pseudogene. This CDR3 is built from 13 residues. CDR3 nucleotides: TGTGCCAGCAGCAAAGCGCGGGGGGATGGCTACACCTTC. Its translation is CASSKARGDGYTF.

V usage is TRBV6-6 and J usage is TRBJ1-1; D possibly corresponds to TRBD1 (5 bases). The ends were cut back, 3 bases at V and 11 bases at J, with 10 bases in the middle. This CDR3 region has 11 residues. The V gene's germline CDR1 is MNHNY and CDR2 SVGAGI (reference sequence). CDR3 amino acids: CASSYRGGAFF. The CDR3, as DNA: TGTGCCAGCAGTTATAGGGGAGGCGCTTTCTTT.

At least ten counts were recorded for this clonotype. This rearrangement joins TRBV6-2 or TRBV6-3 to TRBJ1-2; 8 bases agree with TRBD1. The J segment lost 5 bases and the V segment lost 3 bases, leaving 11 bases of the junction unmatched. The CDR3 sequence is 16 residues long. Germline CDR1 and CDR2: MNHEY and SVGEGT. CDR3 in amino acids: CASSYLSRDRQYGYTF. The CDR3 DNA reads as TGTGCCAGCAGTTATCTCTCCCGGGACAGGCAATATGGCTACACCTTC.

This chain connects TRBV5-4 to TRBJ2-3; D call uncertain. Germline values: CDR1 SGHNT, CDR2 YYREEE (reference sequence). The CDR3 has 15 residues. The V and J ends lost 5 bases and 2 bases respectively, with 15 bases between them. The CDR3 DNA follows: TGTGCCAGCAGACCGGTCCGGTGGGACACAGATACGCAGTATTTT. Its translation: CASRPVRWDTDTQYF.

This chain uses TRBV24-1 with TRBJ2-1, with TRBD2 identical over 8 bases. In germline, CDR1 is KGHDR, CDR2 SFDVKD. V dropped 6 bases and J dropped 15; count of bases not matched to a gene: 12. The CDR3 is made up of 13 amino acids. CDR3 region: CATSSFSGGPRFF. The CDR3 bases are TGTGCCACCAGTAGTTTTTCGGGAGGGCCGCGGTTCTTC.

In its sample, this clonotype was seen many times. The chain joins TRBV18 to TRBJ1-3; weak D call: TRBD1 (5 bases). The CDR3 runs to 16 residues. Trimming cost V 6 bases and J 4 bases, with 19 bases left between them. CDR1 and CDR2 from the germline V gene are KGHSH and LQKENI. The CDR3 reads CASSPMGGTRGNTIYF. CDR3 DNA: TGTGCCAGCTCCCCCATGGGGGGGACGAGAGGAAACACCATATATTTT.

This clonotype was seen a handful of times. J is TRBJ2-3 and V is TRBV29-1, with D possibly TRBD2 on 7 matching bases. Germline CDR1 reads SQVTM; CDR2 reads ANQGSEA. The CDR3 consists of 14 residues. Trimming took off 7 bases at V and 5 bases at J, with 19 bases between the two ends. The DNA of the CDR3 is TGCAGCGCCGGAGGGGGAGTAGCGGGAGATACGCAGTATTTT. Protein sequence: CSAGGGVAGDTQYF.

Worth noting for this clonotype: At one end the junction does not follow the germline gene, possibly because of a read error. The V and J genes are TRBV7-7 and TRBJ1-4; 8 bases agree with TRBD1. Germline V gene data show CDR1 as SSHAT and CDR2 as FNYEAQ (reference sequence). The CDR3 has 15 residues. As DNA, the CDR3 is TGTGCTAGCAGCCCTTTACAGGGGGATAATGAAAAACTGTTTTTT. It specifies CASSPLQGDNEKLFF.

This clonotype was counted between two and nine times. As DNA, the CDR3 is TGTGCCAGCAGCCCGACGACAGGGAATGGCTACGAGCAGTACTTC. Its translation: CASSPTTGNGYEQYF. The genes are TRBV9 and TRBJ2-7; 7 positions match TRBD1. The J segment lost 3 bases and the V segment lost 4 bases, leaving 10 bases of the junction unmatched. This CDR3 comprises 15 residues. CDR1 SGDLS and CDR2 YYNGEE come from the germline V gene. Based on the CDR3 plus reference TRBV9 and TRBJ2-7, the full variable domain is DSGVTQTPKHLITATGQRVTLRCSPRSGDLSVYWYQQSLDQGLQFLIQYYNGEERAKGNILERFSAQQFPDLHSELNLSSLELGDSALYFCASSPTTGNGYEQYFGPGTRLTVT.